Listed below are T cell receptor beta chains from one sample, sequenced in a study of T cells after yellow fever vaccination. Using its own MiXCR run on the 5' RACE reads, TCRdb lists one record per CDR3 protein. The sample includes 30,000 or so distinct CDR3 sequences, 3.5% to 5% of them seen just once. Material: CD8+ T cells sorted from PBMCs, obtained 5 days after the yellow fever booster vaccination. These receptors were taken from a man younger than 40 who received the YFV17D yellow fever vaccine. The conserved cysteine and the conserved F or W are not part of the CDR3 here.

v_gene	len	j_gene	CDR3aa
TRBV7-2	12	TRBJ2-6	ASSPSTGANVLT
TRBV7-6	15	TRBJ2-3	ASSRGGLAGGADTQY
TRBV11-2	18	TRBJ2-3	ASSLDNPSGHLYGRDTQY
TRBV9	15	TRBJ2-2	ASSAGTSGSVTGELF
TRBV6-5	9	TRBJ2-5	AKGSAETQY
TRBV5-1	10	TRBJ2-7	ASSDQDSEQY
TRBV24-1	11	TRBJ1-2	ATSDLKGGGYT
TRBV5-4	13	TRBJ2-7	ASSFASGNSYEQY
TRBV27	10	TRBJ2-1	ASSRSYNEQF
TRBV7-2	12	TRBJ2-7	ASSLIQGRYEQY
TRBV5-1	11	TRBJ2-1	ASSLGGDSDEF
TRBV5-1	14	TRBJ1-4	ASSLLRDTANEKLF
TRBV6-6	10	TRBJ1-5	ASSSSREPQH
TRBV11-3	11	TRBJ2-1	ASSLLLAGEQF
TRBV7-6	14	TRBJ2-1	ASSLEWREFYNEQF
TRBV7-9	13	TRBJ2-7	ASSKYSGSSYEQY
TRBV29-1	13	TRBJ2-7	SVEGSAGAPYEQY
TRBV29-1	14	TRBJ2-1	SVEDPAVSSYNEQF
TRBV29-1	14	TRBJ2-4	SVHNPGDKAKNIQY
TRBV7-3	13	TRBJ2-4	ASSPGGTGGNIQY
TRBV5-1	9	TRBJ2-1	ASSPSIEQF
TRBV28	11	TRBJ1-1	ASSFRGNTEAF
TRBV20-1	10	TRBJ2-7	SVTGGLAEQY
TRBV28	12	TRBJ2-7	ASTLRGLTYEQY
TRBV19	11	TRBJ2-3	ASKTQGSDTQY
TRBV6-2/TRBV6-3	12	TRBJ1-1	ASRWTGWDTEAF
TRBV23-1	14	TRBJ2-1	ASSQYLAGGTNEQF
TRBV6-2/TRBV6-3	9	TRBJ2-7	ASTSQYEQY
TRBV7-9	13	TRBJ2-1	ASSSLGQGRNEQF
TRBV19	13	TRBJ1-2	ASSMGLMANYGYT
TRBV7-8	13	TRBJ1-5	ASSINGQPDQPQH
TRBV7-2	14	TRBJ2-1	ASSLAAGFTYNEQF
TRBV28	10	TRBJ2-3	ASNRPGDTQY
TRBV4-2	14	TRBJ2-7	ASSQSTSGSWVEQY
TRBV12-3/TRBV12-4	11	TRBJ2-7	ASSSSPRGEQY
TRBV7-6	11	TRBJ2-7	ASSLSGSDEQY
TRBV27	13	TRBJ2-3	ASSGTSGGAGAQY
TRBV10-3	12	TRBJ2-2	AIMRETNTGELF